This TCR beta chain was captured by sequencing in a study of T-cell memory formation after mild COVID-19. The study's findings and limits: Contracting CD4+ clones lay largely in CM and EM, with CD8+ ones residing in EMRA.

Germline CDR1 and CDR2: MGHDK and SYGVNS. Trimming shortened V by 1 base and J by 7 bases, and 17 bases separated the two germline ends. The CDR3 length is 15 residues. MiXCR, applied by TCRdb to the 5' RACE reads, yields one record per CDR3 protein. The table records over 60,000 distinct CDR3 sequences, over 15% of them present only once. On this clonotype itself: Its antigen is not known.

The sequenced material came from PBMCs or a T cell subset sorted from them (not recorded which). The chain carries TRBV25-1 and TRBJ2-7; D is unresolved. This receptor was taken from an adult woman who had mild COVID-19 (a few samples of this study predate the infection). Cell type and time point are not known. The CDR3 bases are TGTGCCAGCAGTGAATTTAGAGGCACCCCTCGGGAGCAGTACTTC. This gives the protein CASSEFRGTPREQYF.